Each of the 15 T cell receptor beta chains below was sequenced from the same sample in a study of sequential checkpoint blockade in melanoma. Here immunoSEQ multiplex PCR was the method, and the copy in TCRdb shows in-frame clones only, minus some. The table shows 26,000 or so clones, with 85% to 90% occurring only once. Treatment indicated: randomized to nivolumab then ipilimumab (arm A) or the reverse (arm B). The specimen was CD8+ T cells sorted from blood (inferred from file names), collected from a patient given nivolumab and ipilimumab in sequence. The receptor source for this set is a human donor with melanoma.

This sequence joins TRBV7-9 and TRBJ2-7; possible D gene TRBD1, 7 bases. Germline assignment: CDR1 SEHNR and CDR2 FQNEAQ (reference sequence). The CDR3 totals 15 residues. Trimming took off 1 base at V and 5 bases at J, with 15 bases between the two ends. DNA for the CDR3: TGTGCCAGCAGCTTAGAAGGAGGGGGCCTCGACGAGCAGTACTTC. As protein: CASSLEGGGLDEQYF.

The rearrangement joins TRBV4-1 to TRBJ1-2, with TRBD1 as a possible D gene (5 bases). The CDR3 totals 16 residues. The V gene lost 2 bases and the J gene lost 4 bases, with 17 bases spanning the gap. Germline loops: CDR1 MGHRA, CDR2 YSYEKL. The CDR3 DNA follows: TGCGCCAGCAGCCAAAGGTTGGACATGGGGTTCTATGGCTACACCTTC. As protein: CASSQRLDMGFYGYTF.

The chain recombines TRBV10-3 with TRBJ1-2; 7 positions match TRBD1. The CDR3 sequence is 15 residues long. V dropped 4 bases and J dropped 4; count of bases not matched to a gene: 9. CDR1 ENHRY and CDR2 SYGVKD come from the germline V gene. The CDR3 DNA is TGTGCCATCAGTGGGCCGACAGGGACGGGCTATGGCTACACCTTC. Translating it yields CAISGPTGTGYGYTF.

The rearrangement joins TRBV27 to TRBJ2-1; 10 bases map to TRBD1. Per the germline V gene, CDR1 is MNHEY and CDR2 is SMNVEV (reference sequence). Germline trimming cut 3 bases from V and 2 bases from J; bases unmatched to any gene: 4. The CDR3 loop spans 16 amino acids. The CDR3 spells CASSLGQGITYNEQFF. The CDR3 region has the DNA TGTGCCAGCAGTTTGGGACAGGGGATTACCTACAATGAGCAGTTCTTC.

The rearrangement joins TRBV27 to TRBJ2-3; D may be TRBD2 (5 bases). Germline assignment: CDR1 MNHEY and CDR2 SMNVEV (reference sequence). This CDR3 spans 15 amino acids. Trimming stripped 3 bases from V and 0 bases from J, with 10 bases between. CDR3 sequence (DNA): TGTGCCAGCAGTTTGGGTAGCGTCAGCACAGATACGCAGTATTTT. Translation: CASSLGSVSTDTQYF.

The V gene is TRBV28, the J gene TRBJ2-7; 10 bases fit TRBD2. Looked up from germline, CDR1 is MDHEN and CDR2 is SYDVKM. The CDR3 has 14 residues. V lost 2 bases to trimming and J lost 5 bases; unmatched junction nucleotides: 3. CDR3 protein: CASSLSGGVHEQYV. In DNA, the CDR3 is TGTGCCAGCAGTTTAAGCGGGGGGGTCCACGAGCAGTACGTC.

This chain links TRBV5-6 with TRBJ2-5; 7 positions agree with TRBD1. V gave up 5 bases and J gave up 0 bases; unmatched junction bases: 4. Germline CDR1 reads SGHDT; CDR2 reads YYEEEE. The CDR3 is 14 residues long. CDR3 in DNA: TGTGCCAGCAGGGCAGGGACAGACCAAGAGACCCAGTACTTC. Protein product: CASRAGTDQETQYF.

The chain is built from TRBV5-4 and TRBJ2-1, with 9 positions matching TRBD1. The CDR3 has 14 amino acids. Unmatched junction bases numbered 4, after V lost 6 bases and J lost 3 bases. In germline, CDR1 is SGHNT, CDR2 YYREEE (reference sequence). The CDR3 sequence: CASTRDRDYNEQFF. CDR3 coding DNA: TGTGCCAGCACCCGGGACAGGGACTACAATGAGCAGTTCTTC.

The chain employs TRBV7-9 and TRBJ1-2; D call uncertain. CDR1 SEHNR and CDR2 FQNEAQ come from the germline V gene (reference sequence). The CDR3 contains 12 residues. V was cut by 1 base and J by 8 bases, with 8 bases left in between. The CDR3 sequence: CASSLGTGGYTF. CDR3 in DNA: TGTGCCAGCAGCTTAGGAACGGGGGGCTACACCTTC.

The CDR3 protein is CASSSGQGHYNEQFF. DNA for the CDR3: TGTGCCAGCTCATCCGGACAGGGGCACTACAATGAGCAGTTCTTC. The chain has TRBV18 and TRBJ2-1; TRBD1 aligns across 9 bases. Per germline, CDR1 KGHSH and CDR2 LQKENI. The CDR3 loop spans 15 amino acids. The ends lost 5 bases at V and 3 bases at J; junction bases unmatched: 5. Combining the CDR3 with reference TRBV18 and TRBJ2-1 gives the whole variable domain NAGVMQNPRHLVRRRGQEARLRCSPMKGHSHVYWYRQLPEEGLKFMVYLQKENIIDESGMPKERFSAEFPKEGPSILRIQQVVRGDSAAYFCASSSGQGHYNEQFFGPGTRLTVL.

DNA of the CDR3: TGTGCCAGCAGTTCCACTAGCCCAAAGGATGAGCAGTTCTTC. It codes for CASSSTSPKDEQFF. The chain couples TRBV27 to TRBJ2-1, with D perhaps TRBD2 (6 bases). Germline loops: CDR1 MNHEY, CDR2 SMNVEV (reference sequence). This CDR3 comprises 14 residues. The V and J ends lost 4 bases and 8 bases respectively, with 15 bases between them.

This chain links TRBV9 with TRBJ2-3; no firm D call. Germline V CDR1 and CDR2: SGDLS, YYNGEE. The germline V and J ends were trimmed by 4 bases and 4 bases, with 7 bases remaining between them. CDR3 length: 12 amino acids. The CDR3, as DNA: TGTGCCAGCAGCCCGCAGGCAGATACGCAGTATTTT. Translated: CASSPQADTQYF.

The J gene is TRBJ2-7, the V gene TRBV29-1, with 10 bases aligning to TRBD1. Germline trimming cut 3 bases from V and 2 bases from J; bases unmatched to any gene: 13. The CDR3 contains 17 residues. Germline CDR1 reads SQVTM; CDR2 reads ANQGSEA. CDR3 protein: CSVEDGDGTGAAYEQYF. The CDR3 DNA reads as TGCAGCGTTGAGGATGGGGACGGGACAGGGGCGGCCTACGAGCAGTACTTC.

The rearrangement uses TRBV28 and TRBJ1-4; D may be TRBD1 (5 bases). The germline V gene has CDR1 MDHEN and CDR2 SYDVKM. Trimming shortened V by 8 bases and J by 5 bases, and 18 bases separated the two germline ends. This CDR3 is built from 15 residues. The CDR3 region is CASYYAAGRNEKLFF. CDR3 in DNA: TGTGCCAGCTACTACGCTGCAGGGCGAAATGAAAAACTGTTTTTT.

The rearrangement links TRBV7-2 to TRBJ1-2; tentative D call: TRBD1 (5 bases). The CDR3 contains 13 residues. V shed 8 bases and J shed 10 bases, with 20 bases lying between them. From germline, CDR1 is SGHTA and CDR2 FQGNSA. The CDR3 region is CASRAQGGTTYTF. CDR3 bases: TGTGCCAGCCGAGCCCAGGGCGGGACCACCTACACCTTC.